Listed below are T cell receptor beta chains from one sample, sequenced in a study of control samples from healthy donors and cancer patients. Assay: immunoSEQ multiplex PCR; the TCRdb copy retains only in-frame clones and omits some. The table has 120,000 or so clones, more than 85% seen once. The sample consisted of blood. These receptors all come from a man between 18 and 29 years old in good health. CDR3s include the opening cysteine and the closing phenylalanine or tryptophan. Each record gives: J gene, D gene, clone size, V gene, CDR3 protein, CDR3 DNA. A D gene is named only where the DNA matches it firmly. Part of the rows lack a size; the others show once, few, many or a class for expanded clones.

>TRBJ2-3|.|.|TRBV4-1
CASSQEIGLLADTQYF
TGCGCCAGCAGCCAAGAAATTGGACTATTGGCAGATACGCAGTATTTT
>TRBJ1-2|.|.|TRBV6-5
CASSLTFRGRGYTF
TGTGCCAGCAGCCTCACCTTTAGGGGTCGGGGCTACACCTTC
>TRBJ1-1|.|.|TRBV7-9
CASRTGTEAFF
TGTGCCAGCAGGACAGGCACTGAAGCTTTCTTT
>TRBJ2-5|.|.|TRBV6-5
CASGPTRETQYF
TGTGCCAGCGGACCCACCCGGGAGACCCAGTACTTC
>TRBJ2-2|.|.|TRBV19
CASTWGVPGELFF
TGTGCCAGTACCTGGGGGGTCCCCGGGGAGCTGTTTTTT
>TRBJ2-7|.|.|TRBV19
CASSMGGRSYEQYF
TGTGCCAGTAGTATGGGGGGCCGATCCTACGAGCAGTACTTC
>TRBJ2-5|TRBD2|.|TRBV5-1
CASSLAGSGVQETQYF
TGCGCCAGCAGCTTGGCCGGTAGCGGGGTTCAAGAGACCCAGTACTTC
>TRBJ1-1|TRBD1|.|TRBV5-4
CASSLDPLDRDGEAFF
TGTGCCAGCAGCTTGGACCCCTTAGACAGGGACGGAGAAGCTTTCTTT
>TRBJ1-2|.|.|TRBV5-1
CASSEDSLNYGYTF
TGCGCCAGCAGCGAGGACAGCTTAAACTATGGCTACACCTTC
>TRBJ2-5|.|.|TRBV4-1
CASSHVVGETQYF
TGCGCCAGCAGCCACGTAGTAGGGGAGACCCAGTACTTC
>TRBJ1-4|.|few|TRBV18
CASSPNLGQTNEKLFF
TGTGCCAGCTCACCAAATTTGGGACAAACTAATGAAAAACTGTTTTTT
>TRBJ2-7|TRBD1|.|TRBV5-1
CASRRSTGGEQYF
TGCGCCAGCAGACGAAGCACAGGGGGCGAGCAGTACTTC
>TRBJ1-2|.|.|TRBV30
CAWSYAGSGYTF
TGTGCCTGGAGTTATGCAGGCAGTGGCTACACCTTC
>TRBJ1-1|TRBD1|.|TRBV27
CASSPLWTGNTEAFF
TGTGCCAGCAGTCCGCTCTGGACAGGGAACACTGAAGCTTTCTTT
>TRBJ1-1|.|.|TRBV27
CASSFQAYTEAFF
TGTGCCAGCAGTTTTCAGGCCTACACTGAAGCTTTCTTT
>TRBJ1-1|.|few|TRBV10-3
CAISGAERNTEAFF
TGTGCCATCAGTGGAGCGGAAAGGAACACTGAAGCTTTCTTT
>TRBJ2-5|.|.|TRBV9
CASSVASSWETQYF
TGTGCCAGCAGCGTAGCCTCTAGCTGGGAGACCCAGTACTTC
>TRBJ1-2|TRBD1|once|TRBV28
CASSWTGDNYGYTF
TGTGCCAGCAGTTGGACAGGGGATAACTATGGCTACACCTTC
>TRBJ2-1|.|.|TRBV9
CASSVPGYNEQFF
TGTGCCAGCAGCGTACCAGGCTACAATGAGCAGTTCTTC
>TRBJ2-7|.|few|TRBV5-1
CASSLGTVSGTYEQYF
TGCGCCAGCAGCTTAGGGACCGTCTCAGGGACCTACGAGCAGTACTTC
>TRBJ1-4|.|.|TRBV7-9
CASGLRVGVEKLFF
TGTGCCAGCGGCCTTCGGGTTGGTGTGGAGAAACTGTTTTTT
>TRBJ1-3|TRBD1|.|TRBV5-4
CASSANRGTFSGNTIYF
TGTGCCAGCAGCGCCAACAGGGGAACCTTCTCTGGAAACACCATATATTTT
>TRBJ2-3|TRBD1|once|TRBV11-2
CASSRETGGSTDTQYF
TGTGCCAGCAGCAGGGAGACAGGGGGGTCCACAGATACGCAGTATTTT
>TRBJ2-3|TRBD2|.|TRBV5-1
CASSFRRGPSGGLDTQYF
TGCGCCAGCAGCTTCCGGCGCGGGCCAAGCGGGGGGTTGGATACGCAGTATTTT
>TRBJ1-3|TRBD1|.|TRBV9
CASSPREGQLGNTIYF
TGTGCCAGCAGCCCGCGGGAGGGACAGCTTGGAAACACCATATATTTT
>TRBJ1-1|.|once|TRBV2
CASSEWTEAFF
TGTGCCAGCAGTGAATGGACTGAAGCTTTCTTT
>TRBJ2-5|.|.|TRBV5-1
CASSLEIGTQYF
TGCGCCAGCAGCTTGGAGATCGGGACCCAGTACTTC
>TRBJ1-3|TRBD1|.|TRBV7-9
CASSYDRQGVNTIYF
TGTGCCAGCAGCTATGACCGACAGGGGGTAAACACCATATATTTT
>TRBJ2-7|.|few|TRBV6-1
CASSEVGAQGSTAGYEQYF
TGTGCCAGCAGTGAAGTGGGAGCCCAGGGAAGCACCGCGGGCTACGAGCAGTACTTC
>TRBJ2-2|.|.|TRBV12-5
CASGFDQNTGELFF
TGTGCTAGTGGTTTCGATCAGAACACCGGGGAGCTGTTTTTT
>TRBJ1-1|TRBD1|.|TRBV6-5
CASSYFSGGDTEAFF
TGTGCCAGCAGTTACTTTTCAGGGGGGGACACTGAAGCTTTCTTT
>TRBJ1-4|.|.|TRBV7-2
CASSLGVQELNEKLFF
TGTGCCAGCAGCTTAGGGGTCCAGGAGCTTAATGAAAAACTGTTTTTT
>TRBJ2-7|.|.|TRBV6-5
CASSLTPSYEQYF
TGTGCCAGCAGTTTGACACCATCGTACGAGCAGTACTTC
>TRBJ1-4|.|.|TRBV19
CASSIGGGSEKLFF
TGTGCCAGTAGTATAGGCGGGGGCAGCGAAAAACTGTTTTTT
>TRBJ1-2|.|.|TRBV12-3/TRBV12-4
CASSRRDGYTF
TGTGCCAGCAGCCGTCGGGATGGCTACACCTTC
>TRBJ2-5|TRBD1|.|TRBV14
CASSQERGRETQYF
TGTGCCAGCAGCCAAGAAAGGGGGCGAGAGACCCAGTACTTC
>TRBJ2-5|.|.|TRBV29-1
CSVVPPYGNQETQYF
TGCAGCGTTGTTCCCCCGTACGGTAATCAAGAGACCCAGTACTTC
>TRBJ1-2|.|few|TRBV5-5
CASSLAQVSFFTINYGYTF
TGTGCCAGCAGCCTCGCTCAGGTGTCTTTTTTTACTATCAACTATGGCTACACCTTC
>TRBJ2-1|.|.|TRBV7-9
CASSLQVLFDDEQFF
TGTGCCAGCAGCTTACAAGTGCTGTTTGACGATGAGCAGTTCTTC
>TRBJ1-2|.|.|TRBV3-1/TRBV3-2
CASSRGGTNYGYTF
TGTGCCAGCAGCCGGGGAGGGACTAACTATGGCTACACCTTC
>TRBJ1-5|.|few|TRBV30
CAWSHRDDQPQHF
TGTGCCTGGAGTCACAGGGATGATCAGCCCCAGCATTTT
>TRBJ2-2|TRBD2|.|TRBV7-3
CASSPQGLAFTGELFF
TGTGCCAGCAGCCCCCAGGGACTAGCGTTCACCGGGGAGCTGTTTTTT
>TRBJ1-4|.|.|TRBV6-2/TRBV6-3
CASSLDRSTNEKLFF
TGTGCCAGCAGCTTAGACCGATCAACTAATGAAAAACTGTTTTTT
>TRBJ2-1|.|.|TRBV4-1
CASSQGLLANEQFF
TGCGCCAGCAGCCAAGGGCTACTAGCTAATGAGCAGTTCTTC
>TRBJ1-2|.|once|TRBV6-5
CASSYSRTAINYGYTF
TGTGCCAGCAGTTACTCGCGGACGGCGATCAACTATGGCTACACCTTC
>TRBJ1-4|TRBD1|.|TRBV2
CATSLGQASEKLFF
TGTGCCACATCCTTGGGACAGGCCAGTGAAAAACTGTTTTTT